This note documents a single T cell receptor (beta chain) sequence. Its antigen is not known. This entry comes from a study of shared clonotypes between healthy human individuals. Overall study: A donor's plate count was three for CD4 naive and three for CD4 memory; CD8 naive had two and CD8 memory one. Study-wide results and limits: Naive subsets tended to show greater estimated richness than memory subsets.

Repertoires were generated with immunoSEQ multiplex PCR, while TCRdb's copy carries only in-frame clones and drops some. The data hold a few million clones, with about 92% observed a single time. The CDR3 covers 15 residues. The germline V and J ends were trimmed by 3 bases and 8 bases, with 19 bases remaining between them. Germline V gives CDR1 MDHEN, CDR2 SYDVKM. The origin of this receptor is a man aged 18 to 35 in good health. Some clones in this sample may be carry-over from other donors' samples. Source material: naive CD4+ T cells from PBMCs. Subset here: CD45RA+ positively selected. The rearrangement joins TRBV28 to TRBJ1-2; D might be TRBD1 (6 bases). The CDR3: CASSFVQGGSGGYTF. CDR3 nucleotide sequence: TGTGCCAGCAGTTTCGTACAGGGAGGATCGGGGGGCTACACCTTC.